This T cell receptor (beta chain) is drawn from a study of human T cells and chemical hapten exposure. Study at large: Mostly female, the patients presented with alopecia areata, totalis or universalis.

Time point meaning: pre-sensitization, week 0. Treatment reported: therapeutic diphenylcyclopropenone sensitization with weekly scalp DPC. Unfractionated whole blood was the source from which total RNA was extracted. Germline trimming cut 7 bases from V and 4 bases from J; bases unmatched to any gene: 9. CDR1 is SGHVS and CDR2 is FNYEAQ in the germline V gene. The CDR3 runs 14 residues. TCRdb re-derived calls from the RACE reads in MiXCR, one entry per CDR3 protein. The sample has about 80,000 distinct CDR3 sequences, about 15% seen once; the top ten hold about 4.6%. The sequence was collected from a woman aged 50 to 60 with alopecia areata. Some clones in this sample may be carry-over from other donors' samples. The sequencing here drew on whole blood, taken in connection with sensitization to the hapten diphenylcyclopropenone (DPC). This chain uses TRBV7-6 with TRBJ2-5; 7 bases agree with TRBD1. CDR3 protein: CASMSQGVVETQYF. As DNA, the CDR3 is TGTGCCAGCATGTCGCAGGGGGTTGTAGAGACCCAGTACTTC.